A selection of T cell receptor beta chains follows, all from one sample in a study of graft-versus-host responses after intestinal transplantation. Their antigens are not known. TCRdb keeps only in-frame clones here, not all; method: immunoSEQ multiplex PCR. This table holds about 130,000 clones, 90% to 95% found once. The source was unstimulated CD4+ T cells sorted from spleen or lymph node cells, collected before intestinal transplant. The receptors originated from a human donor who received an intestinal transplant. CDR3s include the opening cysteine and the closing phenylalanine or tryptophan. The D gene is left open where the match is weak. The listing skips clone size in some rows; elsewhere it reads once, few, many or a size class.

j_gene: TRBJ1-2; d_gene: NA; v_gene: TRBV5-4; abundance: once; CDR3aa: CASSLTDYGYTF; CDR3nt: TGTGCCAGCAGCTTGACGGATTATGGCTACACCTTC
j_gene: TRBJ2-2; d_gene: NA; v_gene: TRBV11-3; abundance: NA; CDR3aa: CASSLEGALNTGELFF; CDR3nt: TGTGCCAGCAGCTTAGAAGGGGCCTTGAACACCGGGGAGCTGTTTTTT
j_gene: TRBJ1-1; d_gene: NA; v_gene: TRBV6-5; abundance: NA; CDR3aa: CASSYSYRGNTEAFF; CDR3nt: TGTGCCAGCAGTTACTCGTATCGGGGGAACACTGAAGCTTTCTTT
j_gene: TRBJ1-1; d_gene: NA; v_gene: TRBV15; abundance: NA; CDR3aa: CATSRKDGNTEAFF; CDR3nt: TGTGCCACCAGCAGAAAGGACGGGAACACTGAAGCTTTCTTT
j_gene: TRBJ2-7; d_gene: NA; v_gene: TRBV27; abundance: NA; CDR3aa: CASSFRRSYEQYF; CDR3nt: TGTGCCAGCAGCTTTAGGAGATCCTACGAGCAGTACTTC
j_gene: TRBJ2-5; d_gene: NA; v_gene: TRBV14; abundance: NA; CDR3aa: CASSQIGGRLAQYF; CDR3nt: TGTGCCAGCAGCCAAATCGGGGGCCGGTTGGCCCAGTACTTC
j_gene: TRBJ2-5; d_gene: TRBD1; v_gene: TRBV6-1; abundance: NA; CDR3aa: CASSAGTGLAETQYF; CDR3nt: TGTGCCAGCAGTGCCGGGACAGGGCTTGCAGAGACCCAGTACTTC
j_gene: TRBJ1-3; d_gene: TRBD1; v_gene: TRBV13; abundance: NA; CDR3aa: CASSRGTGGNTIYF; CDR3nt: TGTGCCAGCAGCCGGGGGACAGGCGGAAACACCATATATTTT
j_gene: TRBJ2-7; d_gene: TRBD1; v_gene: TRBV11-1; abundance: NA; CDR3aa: CASSPALGQGWFEQYF; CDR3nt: TGTGCCAGCAGCCCAGCACTCGGACAGGGCTGGTTCGAGCAGTACTTC
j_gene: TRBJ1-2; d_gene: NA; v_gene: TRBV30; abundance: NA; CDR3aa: CAWNRADGYTF; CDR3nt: TGTGCCTGGAACCGGGCGGACGGCTACACCTTC
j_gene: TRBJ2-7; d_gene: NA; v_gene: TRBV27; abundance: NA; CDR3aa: CASRRDRSSSYEQYF; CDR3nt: TGTGCCAGCAGAAGAGACAGGTCGAGCTCCTACGAGCAGTACTTC
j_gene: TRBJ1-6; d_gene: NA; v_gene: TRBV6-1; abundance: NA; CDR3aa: CASSERGTVSPLHF; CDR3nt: TGTGCCAGCAGTGAAAGGGGGACTGTATCACCCCTCCACTTT
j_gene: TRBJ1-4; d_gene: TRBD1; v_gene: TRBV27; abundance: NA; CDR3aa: CASSFKTGREKLFF; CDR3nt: TGTGCCAGCAGTTTTAAGACAGGGAGGGAAAAACTGTTTTTT
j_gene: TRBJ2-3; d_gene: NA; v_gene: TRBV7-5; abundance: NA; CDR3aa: CVRSLDGTREREVTSTDTQYF; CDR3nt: TGTGTCAGAAGCTTAGACGGCACCAGGGAGAGGGAAGTTACTAGCACAGATACGCAGTATTTT
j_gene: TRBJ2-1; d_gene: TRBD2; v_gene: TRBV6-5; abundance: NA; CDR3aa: CASSYSGGGASEQFF; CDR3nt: TGTGCCAGCAGTTACTCTGGCGGGGGGGCCAGTGAGCAGTTCTTC
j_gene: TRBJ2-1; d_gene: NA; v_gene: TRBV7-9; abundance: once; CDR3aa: CASSSKPGPSNNEQFF; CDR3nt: TGTGCCAGCAGCAGCAAACCGGGCCCATCAAACAATGAGCAGTTCTTC
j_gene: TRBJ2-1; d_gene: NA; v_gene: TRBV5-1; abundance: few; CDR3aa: CASSLADGAYNEQFF; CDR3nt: TGCGCCAGCAGCTTGGCCGACGGGGCCTACAATGAGCAGTTCTTC
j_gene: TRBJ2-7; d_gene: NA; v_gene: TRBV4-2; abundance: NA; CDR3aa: CASSQVSGLSYEQYF; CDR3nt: TGTGCCAGCAGCCAAGTCTCAGGGCTCTCCTACGAGCAGTACTTC
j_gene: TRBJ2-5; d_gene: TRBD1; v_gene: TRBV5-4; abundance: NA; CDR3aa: CASSGQEETQYF; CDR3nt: TGTGCCAGCAGCGGACAGGAAGAGACCCAGTACTTC
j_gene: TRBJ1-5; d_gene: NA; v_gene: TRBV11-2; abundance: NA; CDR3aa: CASSTDSNQPQHF; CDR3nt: TGTGCCAGCAGCACCGATAGCAATCAGCCCCAGCATTTT
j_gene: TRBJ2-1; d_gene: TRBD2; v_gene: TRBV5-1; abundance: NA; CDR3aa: CASSYERGSYNEQFF; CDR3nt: TGCGCCAGCAGCTACGAGCGGGGATCCTACAATGAGCAGTTCTTC
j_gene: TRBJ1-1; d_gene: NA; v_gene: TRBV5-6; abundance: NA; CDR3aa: CASSLMRGGTEAFF; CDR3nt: TGTGCCAGCAGCTTGATGCGTGGAGGCACTGAAGCTTTCTTT
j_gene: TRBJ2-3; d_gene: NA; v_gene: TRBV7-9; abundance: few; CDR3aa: CASSLNLGTQYF; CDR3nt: TGTGCCAGCAGCTTAAACCTGGGTACGCAGTATTTT
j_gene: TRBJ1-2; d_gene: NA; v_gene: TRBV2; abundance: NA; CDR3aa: CASSVRDGYTF; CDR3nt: TGTGCCAGCAGTGTACGGGATGGCTACACCTTC
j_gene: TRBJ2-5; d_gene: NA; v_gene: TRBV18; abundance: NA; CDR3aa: CASSPRDGRGETQYF; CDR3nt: TGTGCCAGCTCACCCAGGGACGGAAGAGGCGAGACCCAGTACTTC
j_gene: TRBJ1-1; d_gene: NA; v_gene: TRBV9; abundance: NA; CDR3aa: CASSAPLGGSSAFF; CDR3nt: TGTGCCAGCAGCGCTCCCCTGGGGGGATCTTCCGCTTTCTTT
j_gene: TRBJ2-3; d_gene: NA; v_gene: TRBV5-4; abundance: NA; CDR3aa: CASSHRASTDTQYF; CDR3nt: TGTGCCAGCAGCCACAGGGCTAGCACAGATACGCAGTATTTT
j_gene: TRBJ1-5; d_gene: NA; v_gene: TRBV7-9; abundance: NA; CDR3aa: CASSLGGQGRENQPQHF; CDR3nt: TGTGCCAGCAGCTTAGGAGGGCAGGGAAGAGAAAATCAGCCCCAGCATTTT
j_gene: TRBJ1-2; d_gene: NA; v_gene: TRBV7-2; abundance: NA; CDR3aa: CASSPGGVVDRYGYTF; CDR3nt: TGTGCCAGCAGCCCCGGCGGGGTGGTCGACAGGTACGGCTACACCTTC
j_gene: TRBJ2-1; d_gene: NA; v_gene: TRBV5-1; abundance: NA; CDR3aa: CASSLVGERRNEQFF; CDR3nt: TGCGCCAGCAGCTTGGTGGGGGAGCGGCGCAATGAGCAGTTCTTC
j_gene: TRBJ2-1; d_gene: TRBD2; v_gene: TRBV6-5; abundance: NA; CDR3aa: CASTLASGSNEQFF; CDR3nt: TGTGCCAGCACCTTGGCTAGCGGGAGCAATGAGCAGTTCTTC
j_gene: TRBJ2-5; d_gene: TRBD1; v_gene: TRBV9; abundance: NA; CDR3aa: CASSADRGSETQYF; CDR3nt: TGTGCCAGCAGCGCAGACAGGGGGTCGGAGACCCAGTACTTC
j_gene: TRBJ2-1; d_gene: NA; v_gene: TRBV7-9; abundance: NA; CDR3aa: CASSPQVHEQFF; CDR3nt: TGTGCCAGCAGCCCTCAGGTGCATGAGCAGTTCTTC
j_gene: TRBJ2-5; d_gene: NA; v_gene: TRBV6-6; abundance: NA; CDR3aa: CASSRTRSGAQETQYF; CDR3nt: TGTGCCAGCAGCCGTACTCGGTCCGGCGCCCAAGAGACCCAGTACTTC
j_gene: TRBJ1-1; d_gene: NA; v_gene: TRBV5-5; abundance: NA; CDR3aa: CASSFSGSTEAFF; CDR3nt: TGTGCCAGCAGCTTCTCCGGTAGCACTGAAGCTTTCTTT
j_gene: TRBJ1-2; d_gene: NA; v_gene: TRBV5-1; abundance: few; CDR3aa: CASSLQSASYGYTF; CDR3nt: TGCGCCAGCAGCTTGCAGAGCGCGAGCTATGGCTACACCTTC
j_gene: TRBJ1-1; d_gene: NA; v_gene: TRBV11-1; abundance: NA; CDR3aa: CASSFWTADKAFF; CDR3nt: TGTGCCAGCAGCTTCTGGACCGCGGATAAAGCTTTCTTT
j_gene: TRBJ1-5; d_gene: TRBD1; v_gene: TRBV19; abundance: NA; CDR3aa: CASSRQGAHSNQPQHF; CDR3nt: TGTGCCAGTAGCCGACAGGGGGCGCATAGCAATCAGCCCCAGCATTTT